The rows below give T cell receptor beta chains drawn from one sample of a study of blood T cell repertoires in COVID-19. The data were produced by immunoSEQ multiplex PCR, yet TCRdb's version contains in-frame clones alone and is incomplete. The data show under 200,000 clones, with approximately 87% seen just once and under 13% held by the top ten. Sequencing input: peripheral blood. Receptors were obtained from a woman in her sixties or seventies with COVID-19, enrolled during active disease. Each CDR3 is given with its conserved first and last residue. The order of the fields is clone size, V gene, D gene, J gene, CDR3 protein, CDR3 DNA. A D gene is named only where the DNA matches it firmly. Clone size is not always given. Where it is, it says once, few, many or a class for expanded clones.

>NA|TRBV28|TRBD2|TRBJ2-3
CASSLLGLAGGRNVGTDTQYF
TGTGCCAGCAGTTTATTAGGTCTAGCGGGGGGGCGGAACGTTGGCACAGATACGCAGTATTTT
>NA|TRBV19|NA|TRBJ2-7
CASSTASEGNYEQYF
TGTGCCAGTAGTACGGCTTCCGAGGGTAACTACGAGCAGTACTTC
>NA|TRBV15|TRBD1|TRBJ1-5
CATSRDPGQGDQPQHF
TGTGCCACCAGCAGAGATCCGGGACAGGGGGATCAGCCCCAGCATTTT
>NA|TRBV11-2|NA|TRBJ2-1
CASSLDLGLDEQFF
TGTGCCAGCAGCTTAGATCTTGGGCTCGATGAGCAGTTCTTC
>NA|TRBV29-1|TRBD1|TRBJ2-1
CSVLKELRTGNNEQFF
TGCAGCGTTCTGAAGGAGCTTAGGACAGGTAACAATGAGCAGTTCTTC
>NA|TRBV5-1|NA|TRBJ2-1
CASSPVGATGGEFF
TGCGCCAGCAGCCCTGTGGGGGCCACGGGGGGCGAGTTCTTC
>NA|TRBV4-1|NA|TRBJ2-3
CASSRTGTPAVTDTQYF
TGCGCCAGCAGCCGAACCGGGACACCGGCGGTCACAGATACGCAGTATTTT
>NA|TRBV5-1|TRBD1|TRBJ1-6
CASSLENRGGSPLHF
TGCGCCAGCAGCTTGGAGAACAGGGGAGGTTCACCCCTCCACTTT
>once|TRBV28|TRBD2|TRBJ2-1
CASSAPSRGGSNEQFF
TGTGCCAGCAGCGCACCCTCCCGCGGGGGGAGTAATGAGCAGTTCTTC
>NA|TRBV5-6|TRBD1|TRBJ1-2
CASSSTGPDGYTF
TGTGCCAGCAGCTCGACAGGGCCCGATGGCTACACCTTC